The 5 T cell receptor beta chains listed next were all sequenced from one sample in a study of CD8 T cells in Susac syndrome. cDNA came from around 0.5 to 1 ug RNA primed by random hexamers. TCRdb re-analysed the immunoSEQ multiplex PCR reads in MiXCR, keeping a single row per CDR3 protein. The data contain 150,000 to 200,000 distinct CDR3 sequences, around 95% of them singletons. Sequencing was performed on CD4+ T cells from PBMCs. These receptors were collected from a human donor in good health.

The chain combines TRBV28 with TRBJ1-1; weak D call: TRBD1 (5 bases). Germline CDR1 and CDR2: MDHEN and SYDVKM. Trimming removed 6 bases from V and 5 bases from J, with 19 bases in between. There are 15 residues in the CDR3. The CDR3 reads CASRPPGGEITEAFF. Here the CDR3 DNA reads TGTGCCAGCAGACCCCCGGGGGGGGAAATAACTGAAGCTTTCTTT.

CDR3 region: CATSRGREYGYTF. The CDR3 DNA sequence: TGTGCCACCAGCAGGGGACGGGAGTATGGCTACACCTTC. The J gene is TRBJ1-2, the V gene TRBV15; D perhaps matches TRBD1 (5 bases). Germline V gives CDR1 LNHNV, CDR2 YYDKDF (reference sequence). The CDR3 totals 13 residues. Trimming cost V 3 bases and J 5 bases, with 10 bases left between them.

The CDR3 sequence is CASSLPDAWDSNDEQFF. In DNA form, the CDR3 reads TGTGCCAGCAGCTTGCCGGACGCTTGGGACAGTAACGATGAGCAGTTCTTC. The V gene is TRBV5-6, the J gene TRBJ2-1; TRBD1 matches at 7 bases. The germline V gene encodes CDR1 SGHDT and CDR2 YYEEEE. The CDR3 sequence is 17 residues long. With V trimmed by 1 base and J by 8 bases, 15 bases remained unmatched.

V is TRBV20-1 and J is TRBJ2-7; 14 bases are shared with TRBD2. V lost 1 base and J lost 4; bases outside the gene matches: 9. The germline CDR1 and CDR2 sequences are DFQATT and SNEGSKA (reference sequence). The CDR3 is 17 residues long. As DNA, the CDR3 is TGCAGTGCTAGAGGGCAGACTAGCGGGGGGGCCTCGTACGAGCAGTACTTC. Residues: CSARGQTSGGASYEQYF.

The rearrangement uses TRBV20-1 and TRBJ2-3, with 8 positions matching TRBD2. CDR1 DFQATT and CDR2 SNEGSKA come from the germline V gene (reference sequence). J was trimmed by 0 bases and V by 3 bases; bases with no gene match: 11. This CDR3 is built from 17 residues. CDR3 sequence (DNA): TGCAGTGCTAGTGGCCTAGCGGGTACTACTAGCACAGATACGCAGTATTTT. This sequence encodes CSASGLAGTTSTDTQYF.